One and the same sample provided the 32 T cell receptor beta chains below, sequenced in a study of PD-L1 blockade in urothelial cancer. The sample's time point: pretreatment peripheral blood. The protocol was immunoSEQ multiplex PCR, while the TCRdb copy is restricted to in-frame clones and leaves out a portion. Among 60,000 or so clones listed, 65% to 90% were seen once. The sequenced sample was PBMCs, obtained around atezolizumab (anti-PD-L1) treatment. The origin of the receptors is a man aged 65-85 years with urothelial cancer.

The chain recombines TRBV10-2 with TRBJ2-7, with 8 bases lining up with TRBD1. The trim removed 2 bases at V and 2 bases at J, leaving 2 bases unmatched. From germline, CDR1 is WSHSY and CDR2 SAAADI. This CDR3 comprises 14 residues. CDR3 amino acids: CASSEGTGAYEQYF. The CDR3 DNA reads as TGCGCCAGCAGTGAGGGGACAGGAGCCTACGAGCAGTACTTC.

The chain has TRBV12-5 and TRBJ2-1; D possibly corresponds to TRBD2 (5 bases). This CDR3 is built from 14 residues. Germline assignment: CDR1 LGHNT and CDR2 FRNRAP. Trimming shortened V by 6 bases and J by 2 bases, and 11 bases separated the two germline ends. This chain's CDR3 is CASGWTSPYNEQFF. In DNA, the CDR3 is TGTGCTAGTGGGTGGACTTCCCCCTACAATGAGCAGTTCTTC.

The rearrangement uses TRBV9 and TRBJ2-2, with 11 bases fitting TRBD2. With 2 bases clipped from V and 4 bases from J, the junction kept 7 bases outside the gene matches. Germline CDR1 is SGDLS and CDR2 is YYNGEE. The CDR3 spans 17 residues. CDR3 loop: CASSVLGGLAGTGELFF. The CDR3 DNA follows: TGTGCCAGCAGCGTTCTGGGAGGACTAGCGGGCACCGGGGAGCTGTTTTTT. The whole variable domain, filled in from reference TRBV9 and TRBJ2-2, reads DSGVTQTPKHLITATGQRVTLRCSPRSGDLSVYWYQQSLDQGLQFLIQYYNGEERAKGNILERFSAQQFPDLHSELNLSSLELGDSALYFCASSVLGGLAGTGELFFGEGSRLTVL.

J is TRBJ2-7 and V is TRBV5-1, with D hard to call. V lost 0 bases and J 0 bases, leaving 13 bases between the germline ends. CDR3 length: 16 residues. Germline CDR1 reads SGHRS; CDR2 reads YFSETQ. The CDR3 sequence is CASSLASRSHSYEQYF. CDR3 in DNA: TGCGCCAGCAGCTTGGCCTCGCGGTCCCACTCCTACGAGCAGTACTTC.

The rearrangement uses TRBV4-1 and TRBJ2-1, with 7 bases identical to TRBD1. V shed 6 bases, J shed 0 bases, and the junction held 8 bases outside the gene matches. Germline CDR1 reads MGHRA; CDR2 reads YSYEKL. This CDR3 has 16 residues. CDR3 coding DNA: TGCGCCAGCAGACCCCAGACAGGGTTCTCCTACAATGAGCAGTTCTTC. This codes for CASRPQTGFSYNEQFF.

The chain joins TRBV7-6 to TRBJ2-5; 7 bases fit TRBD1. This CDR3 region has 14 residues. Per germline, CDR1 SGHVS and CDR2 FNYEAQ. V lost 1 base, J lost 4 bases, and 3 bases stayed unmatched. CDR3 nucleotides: TGTGCCAGCAGCTTAGGAGGGGGCCTAGAGACCCAGTACTTC. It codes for CASSLGGGLETQYF.

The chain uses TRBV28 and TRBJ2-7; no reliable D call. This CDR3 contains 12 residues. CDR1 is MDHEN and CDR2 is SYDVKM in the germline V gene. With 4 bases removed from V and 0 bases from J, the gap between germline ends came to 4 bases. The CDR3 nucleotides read TGTGCCAGCAGTTCTATCTCCTACGAGCAGTACTTC. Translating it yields CASSSISYEQYF.

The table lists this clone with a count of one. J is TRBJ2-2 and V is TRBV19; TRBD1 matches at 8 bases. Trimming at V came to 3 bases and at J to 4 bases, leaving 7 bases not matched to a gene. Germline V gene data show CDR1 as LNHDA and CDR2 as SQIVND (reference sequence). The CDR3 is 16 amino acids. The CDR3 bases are TGTGCCAGTAGTATCTTTGGCAGGGGGCCCACCGGGGAGCTGTTTTTT. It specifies CASSIFGRGPTGELFF.

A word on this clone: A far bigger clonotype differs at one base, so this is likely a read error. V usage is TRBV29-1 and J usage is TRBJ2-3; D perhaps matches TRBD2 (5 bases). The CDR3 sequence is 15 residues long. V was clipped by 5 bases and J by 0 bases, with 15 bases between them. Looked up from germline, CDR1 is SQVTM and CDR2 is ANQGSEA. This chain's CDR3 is CSVRRTGGSTDTQYF. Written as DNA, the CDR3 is TGCAGCGTTCGGCGGACTGGCGGGAGCACAGATACGCAGTATTTT.

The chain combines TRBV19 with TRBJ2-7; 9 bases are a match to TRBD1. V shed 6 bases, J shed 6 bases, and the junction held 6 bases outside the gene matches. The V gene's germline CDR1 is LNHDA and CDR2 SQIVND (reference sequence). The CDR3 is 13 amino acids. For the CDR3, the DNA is TGTGCCAGTAGATGGGACAGGGCTTCCGAGCAGTACTTC. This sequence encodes CASRWDRASEQYF.

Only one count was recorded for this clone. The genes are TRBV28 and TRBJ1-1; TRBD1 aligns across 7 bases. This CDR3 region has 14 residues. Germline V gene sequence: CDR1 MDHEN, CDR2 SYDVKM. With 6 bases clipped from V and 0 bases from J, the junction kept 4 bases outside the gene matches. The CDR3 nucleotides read TGTGCCAGCAGGGGGACAGACATGAACACTGAAGCTTTCTTT. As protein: CASRGTDMNTEAFF.

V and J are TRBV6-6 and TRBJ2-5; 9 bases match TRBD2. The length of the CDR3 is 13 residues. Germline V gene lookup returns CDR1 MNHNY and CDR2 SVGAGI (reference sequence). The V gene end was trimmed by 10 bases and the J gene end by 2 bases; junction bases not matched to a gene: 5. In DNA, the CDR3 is TGTGCCACCCAAGCGGGGGGTCAAGAGACCCAGTACTTC. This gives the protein CATQAGGQETQYF.

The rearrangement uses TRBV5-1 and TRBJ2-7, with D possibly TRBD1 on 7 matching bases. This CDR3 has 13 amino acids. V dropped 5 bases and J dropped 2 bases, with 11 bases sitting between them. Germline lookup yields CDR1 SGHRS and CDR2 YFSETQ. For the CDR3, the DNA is TGCGCCAGCAGAGCAGGGGGGACCTACGAGCAGTACTTC. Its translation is CASRAGGTYEQYF. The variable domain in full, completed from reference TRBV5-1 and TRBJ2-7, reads KAGVTQTPRYLIKTRGQQVTLSCSPISGHRSVSWYQQTPGQGLQFLFEYFSETQRNKGNFPGRFSGRQFSNSRSEMNVSTLELGDSALYLCASRAGGTYEQYFGPGTRLTVT.

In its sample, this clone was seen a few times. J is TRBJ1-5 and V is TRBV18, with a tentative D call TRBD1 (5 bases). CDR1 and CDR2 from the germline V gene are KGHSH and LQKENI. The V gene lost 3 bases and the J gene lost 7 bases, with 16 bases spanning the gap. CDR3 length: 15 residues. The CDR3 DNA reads TGTGCCAGCTCACCGACCTCTGGGGCAGAGCAGCCCCAGCATTTT. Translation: CASSPTSGAEQPQHF.

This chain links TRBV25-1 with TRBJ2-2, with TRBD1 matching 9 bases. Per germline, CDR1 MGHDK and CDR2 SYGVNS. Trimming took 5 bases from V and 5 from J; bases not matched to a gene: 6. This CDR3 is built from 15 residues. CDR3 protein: CASSSRQGGTGELFF. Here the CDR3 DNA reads TGTGCCAGCAGTTCTAGACAGGGGGGAACCGGGGAGCTGTTTTTT.

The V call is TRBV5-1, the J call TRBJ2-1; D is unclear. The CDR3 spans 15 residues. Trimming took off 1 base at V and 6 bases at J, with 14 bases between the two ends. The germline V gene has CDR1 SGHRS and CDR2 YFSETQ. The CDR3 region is CASSLRPPRRNEQFF. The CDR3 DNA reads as TGCGCCAGCAGCTTGAGGCCCCCGCGGCGCAATGAGCAGTTCTTC.

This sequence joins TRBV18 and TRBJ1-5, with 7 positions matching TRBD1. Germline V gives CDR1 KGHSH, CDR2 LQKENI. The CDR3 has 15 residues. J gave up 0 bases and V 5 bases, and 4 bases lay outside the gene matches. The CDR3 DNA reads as TGTGCCAGCTCAAGCGACAGGGCTAGCAATCAGCCCCAGCATTTT. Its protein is CASSSDRASNQPQHF.

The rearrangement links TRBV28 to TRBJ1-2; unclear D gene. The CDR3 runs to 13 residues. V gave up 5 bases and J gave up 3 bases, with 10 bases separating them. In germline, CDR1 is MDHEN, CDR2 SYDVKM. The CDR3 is CASSRLQHYGYTF. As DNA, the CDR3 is TGTGCCAGCAGTAGATTACAGCACTATGGCTACACCTTC.

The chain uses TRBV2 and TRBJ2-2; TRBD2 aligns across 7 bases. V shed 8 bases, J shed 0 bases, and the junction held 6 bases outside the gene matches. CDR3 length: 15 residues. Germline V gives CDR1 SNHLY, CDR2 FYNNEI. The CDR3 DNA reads TGTGCCAGCGGCAGACTAGCTGCGAACACCGGGGAGCTGTTTTTT. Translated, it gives CASGRLAANTGELFF. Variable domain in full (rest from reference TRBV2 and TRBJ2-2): EPEVTQTPSHQVTQMGQEVILRCVPISNHLYFYWYRQILGQKVEFLVSFYNNEISEKSEIFDDQFSVERPDGSNFTLKIRSTKLEDSAMYFCASGRLAANTGELFFGEGSRLTVL.

The DNA of the CDR3 is TGTGCCAGCAGCTTGGGACTAGCGGGCCTGCAAGAGACCCAGTACTTC. Its protein product is CASSLGLAGLQETQYF. The J gene is TRBJ2-5, the V gene TRBV5-4, with 10 nucleotides matching TRBD2. Germline lookup yields CDR1 SGHNT and CDR2 YYREEE (reference sequence). This CDR3 is 16 amino acids long. Losses at the gene ends were 0 bases for V and 2 bases for J; bases not matched to a gene: 4.

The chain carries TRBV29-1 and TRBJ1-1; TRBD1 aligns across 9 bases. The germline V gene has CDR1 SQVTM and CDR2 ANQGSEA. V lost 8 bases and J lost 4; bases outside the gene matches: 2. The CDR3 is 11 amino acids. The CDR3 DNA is TGCAGCCTGGGACAGGGCACTGAAGCTTTCTTT. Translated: CSLGQGTEAFF.

Here the CDR3 DNA reads TGCGCCAGCAAGGGGACAGGGGCCGCCTCGGCGTCTGGCTACACCTTC. Translation: CASKGTGAASASGYTF. The chain couples TRBV5-1 to TRBJ1-2; 10 bases agree with TRBD1. The CDR3 is 16 amino acids. Germline V lookup: CDR1 SGHRS, CDR2 YFSETQ. Losses at the gene ends were 6 bases for V and 7 bases for J; bases not matched to a gene: 15. The complete variable domain, with remaining parts taken from reference TRBV5-1 and TRBJ1-2, reads KAGVTQTPRYLIKTRGQQVTLSCSPISGHRSVSWYQQTPGQGLQFLFEYFSETQRNKGNFPGRFSGRQFSNSRSEMNVSTLELGDSALYLCASKGTGAASASGYTFGSGTRLTVV.

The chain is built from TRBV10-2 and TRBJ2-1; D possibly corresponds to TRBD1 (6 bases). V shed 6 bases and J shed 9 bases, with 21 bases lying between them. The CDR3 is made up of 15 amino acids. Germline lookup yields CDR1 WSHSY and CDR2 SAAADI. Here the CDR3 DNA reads TGCGCCAGCAGCTCCGCCGGGGCCCGAGGGGGTGAGCAGTTCTTC. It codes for CASSSAGARGGEQFF.

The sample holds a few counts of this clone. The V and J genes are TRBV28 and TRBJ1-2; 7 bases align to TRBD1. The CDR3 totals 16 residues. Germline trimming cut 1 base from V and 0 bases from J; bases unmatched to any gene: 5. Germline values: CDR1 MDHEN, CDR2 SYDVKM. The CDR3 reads CASSLFGTASNYGYTF. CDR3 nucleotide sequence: TGTGCCAGCAGTTTATTTGGGACAGCGTCTAACTATGGCTACACCTTC.

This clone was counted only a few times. DNA of the CDR3: TGTGCCAGCAGCTCCACGGGACTTCTGGGTGGGGAGCTGTTTTTT. The encoded protein is CASSSTGLLGGELFF. The chain carries TRBV11-2 and TRBJ2-2, with D perhaps matching TRBD2 (6 bases). Looked up from germline, CDR1 is SGHAT and CDR2 is FQNNGV. This CDR3 comprises 15 residues. The V end lost 4 bases, the J end lost 8 bases, and 17 bases lay between the germline ends.

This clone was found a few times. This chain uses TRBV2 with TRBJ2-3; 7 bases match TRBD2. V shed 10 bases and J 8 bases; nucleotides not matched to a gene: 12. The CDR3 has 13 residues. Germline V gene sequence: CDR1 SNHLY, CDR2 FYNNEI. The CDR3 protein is CAKNLAGFGTQYF. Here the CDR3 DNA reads TGTGCCAAGAATTTAGCGGGCTTCGGTACGCAGTATTTT.

Here the CDR3 reads CASSPLRGTEAFF. CDR3 nucleotide sequence: TGCGCCAGCAGCCCCTTGAGAGGAACTGAAGCTTTCTTT. The V gene is TRBV5-1, the J gene TRBJ1-1; no definite D call. The CDR3 runs 13 residues. CDR1 and CDR2 from the germline V gene are SGHRS and YFSETQ. The V gene lost 4 bases and the J gene lost 5 bases, with 12 bases spanning the gap.

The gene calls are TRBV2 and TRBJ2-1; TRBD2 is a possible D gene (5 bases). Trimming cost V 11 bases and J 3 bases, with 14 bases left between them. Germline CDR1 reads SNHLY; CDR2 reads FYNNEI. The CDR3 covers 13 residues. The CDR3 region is CAANDYYYNEQFF. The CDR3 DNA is TGTGCCGCAAATGACTACTACTACAATGAGCAGTTCTTC.

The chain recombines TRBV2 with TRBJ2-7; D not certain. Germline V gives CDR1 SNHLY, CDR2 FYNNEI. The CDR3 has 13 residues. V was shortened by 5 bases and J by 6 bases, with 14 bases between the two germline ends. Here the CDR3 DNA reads TGTGCCAGCAGTCCGTACGGTATCGGCGAGCAGTACTTC. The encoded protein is CASSPYGIGEQYF.

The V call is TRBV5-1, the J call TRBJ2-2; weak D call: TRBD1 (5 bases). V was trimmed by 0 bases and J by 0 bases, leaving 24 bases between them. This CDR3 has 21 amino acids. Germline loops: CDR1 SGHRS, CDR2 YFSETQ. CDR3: CASSLASLDIVGIANTGELFF. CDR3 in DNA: TGCGCCAGCAGCTTGGCCTCATTGGACATAGTAGGAATAGCGAACACCGGGGAGCTGTTTTTT.

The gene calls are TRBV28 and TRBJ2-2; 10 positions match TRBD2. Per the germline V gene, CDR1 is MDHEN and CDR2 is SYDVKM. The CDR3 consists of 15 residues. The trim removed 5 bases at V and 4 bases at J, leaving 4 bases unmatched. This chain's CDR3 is CASSALAGVTGELFF. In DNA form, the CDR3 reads TGTGCCAGCAGTGCCCTAGCGGGAGTCACCGGGGAGCTGTTTTTT.

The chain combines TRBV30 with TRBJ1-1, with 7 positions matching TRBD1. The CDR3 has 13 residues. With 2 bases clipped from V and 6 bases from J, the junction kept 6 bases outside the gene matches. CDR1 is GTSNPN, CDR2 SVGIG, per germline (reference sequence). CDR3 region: CAWSPDRVAEAFF. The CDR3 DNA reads TGTGCCTGGAGTCCTGACAGGGTAGCTGAAGCTTTCTTT.